A selection of T cell receptor beta chains follows, all from one sample in a study of blood T cell repertoires in COVID-19. Measured with immunoSEQ multiplex PCR; TCRdb has only the in-frame clones, and not every one. This table has about 27,000 clones, around 86% appearing once. The sample comprised peripheral blood. Receptor source: a man in his fifties with active COVID-19. The CDR3 runs from the conserved cysteine through the conserved F or W. The D gene is left open where the match is weak. Expanded clones get a size class; other rows say once, few or many, or leave the size out.

v_gene: TRBV19; abundance: -; d_gene: -; j_gene: TRBJ1-6; CDR3aa: CASSMGRANNSPLHF; CDR3nt: TGTGCCAGTAGTATGGGCAGGGCGAATAATTCACCCCTCCACTTT
v_gene: TRBV11-2; abundance: once; d_gene: TRBD2; j_gene: TRBJ2-4; CDR3aa: CASSFSSGGAAKNIQYF; CDR3nt: TGTGCCAGCAGCTTCTCTAGCGGGGGGGCGGCCAAAAACATTCAGTACTTC
v_gene: TRBV6-2/TRBV6-3; abundance: -; d_gene: -; j_gene: TRBJ1-1; CDR3aa: CASSYSEGIVTEAFF; CDR3nt: TGTGCCAGCAGTTACTCGGAGGGAATCGTCACTGAAGCTTTCTTT
v_gene: TRBV3-1/TRBV3-2; abundance: -; d_gene: TRBD2; j_gene: TRBJ2-2; CDR3aa: CASSRRGPSGGELFF; CDR3nt: TGTGCCAGCAGCCGACGTGGGCCTAGCGGCGGGGAGCTGTTTTTT
v_gene: TRBV27; abundance: -; d_gene: -; j_gene: TRBJ1-1; CDR3aa: CASSGTRNTEAFF; CDR3nt: TGTGCCAGCAGTGGGACACGGAACACTGAAGCTTTCTTT
v_gene: TRBV2; abundance: -; d_gene: TRBD1; j_gene: TRBJ2-2; CDR3aa: CASSGDLGGPYSGELFF; CDR3nt: TGTGCCAGCAGTGGGGACCTAGGGGGCCCCTATTCCGGGGAGCTGTTTTTT
v_gene: TRBV6-5; abundance: -; d_gene: -; j_gene: TRBJ1-1; CDR3aa: CASSMRVAEAFF; CDR3nt: TGTGCCAGCAGTATGCGGGTTGCTGAAGCTTTCTTT
v_gene: TRBV5-1; abundance: -; d_gene: TRBD1; j_gene: TRBJ1-4; CDR3aa: CASSLETGREKLFF; CDR3nt: TGCGCCAGCAGCTTGGAGACAGGGCGTGAAAAACTGTTTTTT
v_gene: TRBV5-1; abundance: -; d_gene: TRBD1; j_gene: TRBJ1-2; CDR3aa: CASSFSRTGNYGYTF; CDR3nt: TGCGCCAGCAGCTTTTCCCGGACAGGGAACTATGGCTACACCTTC
v_gene: TRBV4-1; abundance: -; d_gene: -; j_gene: TRBJ2-5; CDR3aa: CASSQVKARTTQGSQYF; CDR3nt: TGCGCCAGCAGCCAAGTCAAGGCTCGCACCACCCAGGGGAGCCAGTACTTC
v_gene: TRBV27; abundance: -; d_gene: -; j_gene: TRBJ1-2; CDR3aa: CASSLVGGTIYGYTF; CDR3nt: TGTGCCAGCAGTTTGGTGGGAGGGACAATCTATGGCTACACCTTC
v_gene: TRBV25-1; abundance: -; d_gene: TRBD1; j_gene: TRBJ1-1; CDR3aa: CASSEQGASNTEAFF; CDR3nt: TGTGCCAGCAGTGAGCAGGGGGCAAGTAACACTGAAGCTTTCTTT
v_gene: TRBV14; abundance: -; d_gene: -; j_gene: TRBJ2-6; CDR3aa: CASSRQGGGANVLTF; CDR3nt: TGTGCCAGCAGCCGCCAGGGTGGCGGGGCCAACGTCCTGACTTTC
v_gene: TRBV15; abundance: -; d_gene: TRBD1; j_gene: TRBJ1-5; CDR3aa: CATSRNRQGGNQPQHF; CDR3nt: TGTGCCACCAGCAGAAATCGACAGGGTGGCAATCAGCCCCAGCATTTT
v_gene: TRBV5-1; abundance: -; d_gene: -; j_gene: TRBJ1-6; CDR3aa: CASSHGSLVDSPLHF; CDR3nt: TGCGCCAGCAGCCATGGTTCTTTAGTGGATTCACCCCTCCACTTT
v_gene: TRBV6-2/TRBV6-3; abundance: -; d_gene: TRBD2; j_gene: TRBJ2-3; CDR3aa: CASSRGLAGVADTQYF; CDR3nt: TGTGCCAGCAGTCGGGGACTAGCGGGAGTGGCAGATACGCAGTATTTT
v_gene: TRBV3-1/TRBV3-2; abundance: -; d_gene: TRBD1; j_gene: TRBJ1-1; CDR3aa: CASSSQGQGLYTEAFF; CDR3nt: TGTGCCAGCAGCAGCCAGGGACAGGGATTGTACACTGAAGCTTTCTTT
v_gene: TRBV6-5; abundance: -; d_gene: TRBD1; j_gene: TRBJ1-2; CDR3aa: CASSREQGANYGYTF; CDR3nt: TGTGCCAGCAGTAGAGAACAGGGGGCTAACTATGGCTACACCTTC
v_gene: TRBV2; abundance: -; d_gene: -; j_gene: TRBJ1-1; CDR3aa: CASSLAGVNTEAFF; CDR3nt: TGTGCCAGCAGTCTTGCCGGGGTGAACACTGAAGCTTTCTTT
v_gene: TRBV25-1; abundance: -; d_gene: -; j_gene: TRBJ1-6; CDR3aa: CASSHGGFGDPYNSPLHF; CDR3nt: TGTGCCAGCAGTCACGGCGGGTTTGGGGATCCCTATAATTCACCCCTCCACTTT
v_gene: TRBV5-1; abundance: -; d_gene: TRBD1; j_gene: TRBJ2-1; CDR3aa: CASRQGASNEYNEQFF; CDR3nt: TGCGCCAGCAGGCAGGGGGCATCCAACGAGTACAATGAGCAGTTCTTC
v_gene: TRBV5-1; abundance: -; d_gene: -; j_gene: TRBJ1-3; CDR3aa: CASRGDIGNTIYF; CDR3nt: TGCGCCAGCCGCGGGGATATTGGAAACACCATATATTTT
v_gene: TRBV27; abundance: -; d_gene: -; j_gene: TRBJ1-1; CDR3aa: CASSPAVLRTEAFF; CDR3nt: TGTGCCAGCAGCCCAGCGGTCCTTAGGACTGAAGCTTTCTTT
v_gene: TRBV27; abundance: -; d_gene: -; j_gene: TRBJ1-5; CDR3aa: CASSLNGAGNQPQHF; CDR3nt: TGTGCCAGCAGTTTAAATGGGGCGGGCAATCAGCCCCAGCATTTT
v_gene: TRBV29-1; abundance: -; d_gene: -; j_gene: TRBJ2-5; CDR3aa: CSVGPRVGAGETQYF; CDR3nt: TGCAGCGTTGGCCCACGAGTAGGGGCGGGGGAGACCCAGTACTTC
v_gene: TRBV6-5; abundance: once; d_gene: -; j_gene: TRBJ1-2; CDR3aa: CASSYARGYGYTF; CDR3nt: TGTGCCAGCAGTTACGCCAGGGGCTATGGCTACACCTTC
v_gene: TRBV7-2; abundance: -; d_gene: TRBD1; j_gene: TRBJ1-2; CDR3aa: CASSVTGGDGYTF; CDR3nt: TGTGCCAGCAGCGTTACAGGGGGCGATGGCTACACCTTC
v_gene: TRBV5-4; abundance: -; d_gene: -; j_gene: TRBJ1-2; CDR3aa: CASSLDSRYGYTF; CDR3nt: TGTGCCAGCAGCTTGGACAGTCGTTATGGCTACACCTTC
v_gene: TRBV19; abundance: -; d_gene: -; j_gene: TRBJ2-5; CDR3aa: CASSIIGTQETQYF; CDR3nt: TGTGCCAGTAGTATTATCGGGACACAAGAGACCCAGTACTTC
v_gene: TRBV24-1; abundance: -; d_gene: TRBD2; j_gene: TRBJ2-5; CDR3aa: CATSDLRSSGGYQETQYF; CDR3nt: TGTGCCACCAGTGATTTGAGGTCTAGCGGGGGGTACCAAGAGACCCAGTACTTC
v_gene: TRBV6-6; abundance: -; d_gene: -; j_gene: TRBJ1-5; CDR3aa: CASSPDPGGSAQHF; CDR3nt: TGTGCCAGCAGCCCGGACCCCGGAGGTTCAGCCCAGCATTTT
v_gene: TRBV6-6; abundance: -; d_gene: -; j_gene: TRBJ1-5; CDR3aa: CASTRGNQPQHF; CDR3nt: TGTGCCAGCACCAGGGGCAATCAGCCCCAGCATTTT
v_gene: TRBV6-5; abundance: -; d_gene: TRBD1; j_gene: TRBJ2-2; CDR3aa: CASSSGTGNTGELFF; CDR3nt: TGTGCCAGCAGTTCCGGGACAGGGAACACCGGGGAGCTGTTTTTT
v_gene: TRBV2; abundance: -; d_gene: TRBD2; j_gene: TRBJ2-1; CDR3aa: CASSGDSGEGEQFF; CDR3nt: TGTGCCAGCAGTGGGGATAGCGGGGAGGGGGAGCAGTTCTTC
v_gene: TRBV10-3; abundance: -; d_gene: -; j_gene: TRBJ1-1; CDR3aa: CAISEGGGTEAFF; CDR3nt: TGTGCCATCAGTGAAGGCGGGGGCACTGAAGCTTTCTTT
v_gene: TRBV4-3; abundance: -; d_gene: TRBD2; j_gene: TRBJ2-2; CDR3aa: CASSQGTSGSGTGELFF; CDR3nt: TGCGCCAGCAGCCAAGGGACTAGCGGGAGCGGGACCGGGGAGCTGTTTTTT
v_gene: TRBV11-2; abundance: -; d_gene: -; j_gene: TRBJ2-2; CDR3aa: CASSSTRGASSGELFF; CDR3nt: TGTGCCAGCAGCTCTACCCGGGGGGCGAGTTCCGGGGAGCTGTTTTTT
v_gene: TRBV6-5; abundance: once; d_gene: -; j_gene: TRBJ1-3; CDR3aa: CASSDSGGSGNTIYF; CDR3nt: TGTGCCAGCAGCGACAGTGGGGGCTCCGGAAACACCATATATTTT
v_gene: TRBV19; abundance: -; d_gene: TRBD1; j_gene: TRBJ1-1; CDR3aa: CASSIETGQGGMNTEAFF; CDR3nt: TGTGCCAGTAGTATAGAGACGGGACAGGGGGGGATGAACACTGAAGCTTTCTTT
v_gene: TRBV28; abundance: -; d_gene: TRBD2; j_gene: TRBJ2-3; CDR3aa: CASSRDWTSGGDTDTQYF; CDR3nt: TGTGCCAGCAGCCGTGACTGGACTAGCGGGGGGGACACAGATACGCAGTATTTT
v_gene: TRBV5-1; abundance: -; d_gene: -; j_gene: TRBJ1-4; CDR3aa: CASSSGGTTNEKLFF; CDR3nt: TGCGCCAGCAGCTCGGGAGGGACAACTAATGAAAAACTGTTTTTT
v_gene: TRBV6-6; abundance: -; d_gene: -; j_gene: TRBJ2-7; CDR3aa: CASSYSEEIYEQYF; CDR3nt: TGTGCCAGCAGTTACTCTGAGGAGATCTACGAGCAGTACTTC
v_gene: TRBV7-9; abundance: -; d_gene: TRBD1; j_gene: TRBJ1-1; CDR3aa: CASSSSWTGVNTEAFF; CDR3nt: TGTGCCAGCAGCTCCTCCTGGACAGGGGTGAACACTGAAGCTTTCTTT
v_gene: TRBV7-2; abundance: -; d_gene: TRBD1; j_gene: TRBJ1-1; CDR3aa: CASSLYTGANTEAFF; CDR3nt: TGTGCCAGCAGCTTATACACAGGGGCAAACACTGAAGCTTTCTTT
v_gene: TRBV18; abundance: -; d_gene: TRBD1; j_gene: TRBJ2-3; CDR3aa: CASSYGTGQFDTQYF; CDR3nt: TGTGCCAGCTCTTACGGGACAGGACAGTTTGATACGCAGTATTTT
v_gene: TRBV6-5; abundance: -; d_gene: -; j_gene: TRBJ2-7; CDR3aa: CASSGGYEQYF; CDR3nt: TGTGCCAGCAGCGGCGGGTACGAGCAGTACTTC